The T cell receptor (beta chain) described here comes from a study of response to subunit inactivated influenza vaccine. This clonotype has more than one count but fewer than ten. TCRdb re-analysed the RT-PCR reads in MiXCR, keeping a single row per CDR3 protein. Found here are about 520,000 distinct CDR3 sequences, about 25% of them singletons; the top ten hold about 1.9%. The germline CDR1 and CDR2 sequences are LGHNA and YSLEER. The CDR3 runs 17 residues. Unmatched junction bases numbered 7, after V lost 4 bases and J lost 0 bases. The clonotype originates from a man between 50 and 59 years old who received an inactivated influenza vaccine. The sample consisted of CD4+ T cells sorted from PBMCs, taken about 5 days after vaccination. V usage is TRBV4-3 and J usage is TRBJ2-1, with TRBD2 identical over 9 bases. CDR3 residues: CASSRTTAGGSYNEQFF. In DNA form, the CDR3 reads TGCGCCAGCAGCCGAACTACAGCGGGAGGCTCCTACAATGAGCAGTTCTTC.